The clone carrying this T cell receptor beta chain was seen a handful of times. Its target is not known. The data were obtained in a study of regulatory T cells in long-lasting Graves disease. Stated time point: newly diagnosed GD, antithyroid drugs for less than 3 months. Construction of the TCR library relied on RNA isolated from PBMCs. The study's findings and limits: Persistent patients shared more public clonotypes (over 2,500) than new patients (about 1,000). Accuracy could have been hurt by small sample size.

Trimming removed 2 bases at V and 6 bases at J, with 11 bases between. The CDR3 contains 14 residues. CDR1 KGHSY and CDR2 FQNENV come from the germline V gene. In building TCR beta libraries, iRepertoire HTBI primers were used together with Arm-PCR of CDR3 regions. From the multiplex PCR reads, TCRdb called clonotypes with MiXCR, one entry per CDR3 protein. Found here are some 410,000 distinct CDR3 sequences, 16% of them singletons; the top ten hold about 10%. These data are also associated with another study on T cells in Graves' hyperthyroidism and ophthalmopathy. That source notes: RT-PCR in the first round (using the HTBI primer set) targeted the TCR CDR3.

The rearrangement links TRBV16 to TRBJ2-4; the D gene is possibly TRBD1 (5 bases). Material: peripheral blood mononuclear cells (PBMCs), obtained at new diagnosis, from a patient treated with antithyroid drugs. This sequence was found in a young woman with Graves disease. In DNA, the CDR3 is TGTGCCAGCAGCCAAAACAGGCAAGGAAACATTCAGTACTTC. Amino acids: CASSQNRQGNIQYF.